This is a list of T cell receptor beta chains from one sample in a study of cytomegalovirus exposure and HLA in healthy donors. Here immunoSEQ multiplex PCR was the method, and the copy in TCRdb shows in-frame clones only, minus some. Among about 37,000 clones, about 70% were seen once, and the ten largest hold around 3.9%. Sequenced sample: PBMCs. Receptors were obtained from a man between 40 and 49 years old in good health and CMV-seronegative. The CDR3 runs from the conserved cysteine through the conserved F or W. A D gene is named only where the DNA matches it firmly. Not every row has a clone size; where given, it reads once, few, many or a size class.

v_gene: TRBV25-1; abundance: -; d_gene: -; j_gene: TRBJ2-5; CDR3aa: CASSENRDQETQYF; CDR3nt: TGTGCCAGCAGTGAGAACAGGGACCAAGAGACCCAGTACTTC
v_gene: TRBV10-2; abundance: few; d_gene: -; j_gene: TRBJ2-7; CDR3aa: CASSAQGPYEQYF; CDR3nt: TGCGCCAGCAGTGCTCAGGGTCCCTACGAGCAGTACTTC
v_gene: TRBV27; abundance: -; d_gene: -; j_gene: TRBJ2-7; CDR3aa: CASSASSGVPYEQYF; CDR3nt: TGTGCCAGCAGTGCCTCCTCGGGGGTTCCCTACGAGCAGTACTTC
v_gene: TRBV7-9; abundance: few; d_gene: -; j_gene: TRBJ2-3; CDR3aa: CASRGRISTDTQYF; CDR3nt: TGTGCCAGCCGTGGGAGGATTAGCACAGATACGCAGTATTTT
v_gene: TRBV7-8; abundance: -; d_gene: TRBD1; j_gene: TRBJ1-5; CDR3aa: CASSSTGTAYNQPQHF; CDR3nt: TGTGCCAGCAGCTCAACCGGGACAGCTTATAATCAGCCCCAGCATTTT
v_gene: TRBV6-5; abundance: few; d_gene: TRBD1; j_gene: TRBJ2-7; CDR3aa: CASSYLKPGQGHEQYF; CDR3nt: TGTGCCAGCAGTTACCTAAAACCGGGACAGGGCCACGAGCAGTACTTC
v_gene: TRBV5-6; abundance: -; d_gene: -; j_gene: TRBJ2-7; CDR3aa: CASSFGGEQYF; CDR3nt: TGTGCCAGCAGCTTCGGAGGCGAGCAGTACTTC
v_gene: TRBV6-5; abundance: once; d_gene: -; j_gene: TRBJ1-4; CDR3aa: CASSYSLGGKLFF; CDR3nt: TGTGCCAGCAGTTACTCTCTGGGGGGGAAACTGTTTTTT
v_gene: TRBV7-8; abundance: -; d_gene: TRBD2; j_gene: TRBJ2-7; CDR3aa: CASRKVVGGKYEQYF; CDR3nt: TGTGCCAGCAGAAAAGTGGTGGGGGGGAAATACGAGCAGTACTTC
v_gene: TRBV30; abundance: medium-sized; d_gene: -; j_gene: TRBJ1-5; CDR3aa: CAWSADRYSNQPQHF; CDR3nt: TGTGCCTGGAGTGCAGACAGGTATAGCAATCAGCCCCAGCATTTT
v_gene: TRBV9; abundance: -; d_gene: -; j_gene: TRBJ2-1; CDR3aa: CASSVGNSYNEQFF; CDR3nt: TGTGCCAGCAGCGTAGGGAACAGCTACAATGAGCAGTTCTTC
v_gene: TRBV6-1; abundance: -; d_gene: -; j_gene: TRBJ2-7; CDR3aa: CASSPWTGSSYEQYF; CDR3nt: TGTGCCAGCAGTCCCTGGACTGGAAGCTCCTACGAGCAGTACTTC
v_gene: TRBV7-2; abundance: -; d_gene: -; j_gene: TRBJ1-1; CDR3aa: CASSFLTGEAFF; CDR3nt: TGTGCCAGCAGCTTTCTAACAGGCGAAGCTTTCTTT
v_gene: TRBV7-8; abundance: -; d_gene: -; j_gene: TRBJ2-5; CDR3aa: CASRRAQEQETQYF; CDR3nt: TGTGCCAGCAGGCGTGCCCAGGAACAAGAGACCCAGTACTTC
v_gene: TRBV10-2; abundance: medium-sized; d_gene: -; j_gene: TRBJ2-3; CDR3aa: CASRGGRLADTQYF; CDR3nt: TGCGCCAGCAGAGGTGGCAGACTCGCAGATACGCAGTATTTT
v_gene: TRBV9; abundance: -; d_gene: TRBD2; j_gene: TRBJ2-7; CDR3aa: CASSVSGGNEQYF; CDR3nt: TGTGCCAGCAGCGTTAGCGGGGGCAACGAGCAGTACTTC
v_gene: TRBV27; abundance: few; d_gene: TRBD1; j_gene: TRBJ1-1; CDR3aa: CASTPGNRGTEAFF; CDR3nt: TGTGCCAGCACCCCAGGGAACAGGGGGACTGAAGCTTTCTTT
v_gene: TRBV7-9; abundance: -; d_gene: -; j_gene: TRBJ1-2; CDR3aa: CASSLLDSNYGYTF; CDR3nt: TGTGCCAGCAGCTTATTGGACAGTAACTATGGCTACACCTTC
v_gene: TRBV6-1; abundance: -; d_gene: -; j_gene: TRBJ2-2; CDR3aa: CASRETGSYTGELFF; CDR3nt: TGTGCCAGCAGAGAGACAGGATCTTACACCGGGGAGCTGTTTTTT
v_gene: TRBV7-2; abundance: -; d_gene: TRBD1; j_gene: TRBJ2-7; CDR3aa: CASSPAGGTGTYEQYF; CDR3nt: TGTGCCAGCAGCCCCGCTGGCGGGACAGGGACCTACGAGCAGTACTTC
v_gene: TRBV6-5; abundance: -; d_gene: TRBD2; j_gene: TRBJ2-3; CDR3aa: CASSQGLALSDTQYF; CDR3nt: TGTGCCAGCAGCCAGGGACTAGCGCTTTCAGATACGCAGTATTTT
v_gene: TRBV4-3; abundance: -; d_gene: TRBD1; j_gene: TRBJ2-1; CDR3aa: CASSHRDRASNEQFF; CDR3nt: TGCGCCAGCAGCCACCGGGACAGGGCGTCCAATGAGCAGTTCTTC
v_gene: TRBV14; abundance: -; d_gene: -; j_gene: TRBJ2-7; CDR3aa: CASSLLGRGEQYF; CDR3nt: TGTGCCAGCAGCCTCCTGGGCCGGGGAGAGCAGTACTTC
v_gene: TRBV2; abundance: -; d_gene: -; j_gene: TRBJ1-5; CDR3aa: CASGGDQPQHF; CDR3nt: TGTGCCAGTGGGGGGGATCAGCCCCAGCATTTT
v_gene: TRBV11-2; abundance: -; d_gene: -; j_gene: TRBJ2-7; CDR3aa: CASSLDFRTASYEQYF; CDR3nt: TGTGCCAGCAGCTTAGATTTCAGGACAGCCTCCTACGAGCAGTACTTC
v_gene: TRBV14; abundance: -; d_gene: -; j_gene: TRBJ2-6; CDR3aa: CASSQGYLASGANVLTF; CDR3nt: TGTGCCAGCAGCCAAGGTTATCTAGCGTCTGGGGCCAACGTCCTGACTTTC
v_gene: TRBV7-2; abundance: few; d_gene: -; j_gene: TRBJ1-2; CDR3aa: CASSLGQANYGYTF; CDR3nt: TGTGCCAGCAGCTTAGGACAGGCTAACTATGGCTACACCTTC
v_gene: TRBV28; abundance: -; d_gene: -; j_gene: TRBJ2-3; CDR3aa: CASSPGGAGTDTQYF; CDR3nt: TGTGCCAGCAGTCCTGGGGGGGCGGGAACAGATACGCAGTATTTT
v_gene: TRBV4-3; abundance: -; d_gene: -; j_gene: TRBJ2-5; CDR3aa: CASSQAGGGETQYF; CDR3nt: TGCGCCAGCAGCCAGGCCGGGGGTGGGGAGACCCAGTACTTC
v_gene: TRBV7-2; abundance: -; d_gene: -; j_gene: TRBJ1-5; CDR3aa: CASSLVRNNQPQHF; CDR3nt: TGTGCCAGCAGCTTAGTCAGAAACAATCAGCCCCAGCATTTT
v_gene: TRBV5-4; abundance: -; d_gene: -; j_gene: TRBJ1-2; CDR3aa: CASSLGGQGLPGYTF; CDR3nt: TGTGCCAGCAGCTTGGGAGGTCAAGGACTCCCTGGCTACACCTTC
v_gene: TRBV5-6; abundance: few; d_gene: TRBD1; j_gene: TRBJ2-7; CDR3aa: CASSSGQATYEQYF; CDR3nt: TGTGCCAGCAGCTCGGGACAGGCCACCTACGAGCAGTACTTC
v_gene: TRBV7-9; abundance: -; d_gene: TRBD2; j_gene: TRBJ2-1; CDR3aa: CASSLVQRGLDFYNEQFF; CDR3nt: TGTGCCAGCAGCTTAGTACAGCGGGGGTTAGACTTTTACAATGAGCAGTTCTTC
v_gene: TRBV4-2; abundance: -; d_gene: TRBD1; j_gene: TRBJ2-3; CDR3aa: CASSQDEGMGQGTDTQYF; CDR3nt: TGTGCCAGCAGCCAAGATGAGGGAATGGGACAGGGCACAGATACGCAGTATTTT
v_gene: TRBV9; abundance: few; d_gene: -; j_gene: TRBJ1-2; CDR3aa: CASSVGVRGDGYTF; CDR3nt: TGTGCCAGCAGCGTCGGGGTCCGGGGGGATGGCTACACCTTC
v_gene: TRBV10-3; abundance: -; d_gene: -; j_gene: TRBJ1-6; CDR3aa: CATSGGEPLSSYNSPLHF; CDR3nt: TGTGCCACCAGCGGTGGGGAGCCCCTAAGCTCCTATAATTCACCCCTCCACTTT
v_gene: TRBV19; abundance: few; d_gene: TRBD1; j_gene: TRBJ1-5; CDR3aa: CASRRTGDNQPQHF; CDR3nt: TGTGCCAGTAGACGGACAGGTGACAATCAGCCCCAGCATTTT